This T cell receptor beta chain was observed in a study of cytomegalovirus exposure and HLA in healthy donors. While unrecorded immune exposures were likely, the donors were nominally healthy when sampled. The length of the CDR3 is 15 residues. With V trimmed by 0 bases and J by 8 bases, 6 bases remained unmatched. Germline V gives CDR1 SGHRS, CDR2 YFSETQ. 60 Vbeta and 13 Jbeta primers were used in PCR. The method was immunoSEQ multiplex PCR; TCRdb's version includes in-frame clones alone and lacks a portion of them. This table holds around 160,000 clones. About this clone: Its antigen is as yet unknown.

General study findings and limits: Earlier analysis found most TCR beta V segments productive about 87% or about 30% of the time. Three chains linked to CMV were shown in vitro to be specific for CMV antigens. Highly shared sequence variants in one cluster were likely a sequencing artifact.

This sequence originates from a woman aged 50 to 60 in good health and CMV-seronegative. Sequencing was carried out using PBMCs. The chain employs TRBV5-1 and TRBJ2-1; the match to TRBD2 covers 9 bases. The CDR3 sequence is CASSLGGGALHEQFF. The CDR3 DNA follows: TGCGCCAGCAGCTTGGGCGGGGGGGCCCTCCATGAGCAGTTCTTC.